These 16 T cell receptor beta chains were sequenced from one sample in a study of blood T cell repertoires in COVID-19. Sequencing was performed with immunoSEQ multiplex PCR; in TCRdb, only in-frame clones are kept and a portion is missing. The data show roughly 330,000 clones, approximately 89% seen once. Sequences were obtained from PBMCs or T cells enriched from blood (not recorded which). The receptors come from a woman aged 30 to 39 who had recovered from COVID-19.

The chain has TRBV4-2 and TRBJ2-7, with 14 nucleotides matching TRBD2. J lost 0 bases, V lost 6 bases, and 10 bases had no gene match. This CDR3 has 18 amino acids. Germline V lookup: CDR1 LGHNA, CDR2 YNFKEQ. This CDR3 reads CASSPPGTSGGASYEQYF. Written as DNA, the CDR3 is TGTGCCAGCAGTCCCCCCGGGACTAGCGGGGGTGCCTCCTACGAGCAGTACTTC.

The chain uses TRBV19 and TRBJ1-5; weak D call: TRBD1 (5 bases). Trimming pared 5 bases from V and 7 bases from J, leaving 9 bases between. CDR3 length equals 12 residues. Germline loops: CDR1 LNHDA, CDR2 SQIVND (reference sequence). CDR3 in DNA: TGTGCCAGTAGTTGGGGGGGACAGCCCCAGCATTTT. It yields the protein CASSWGGQPQHF. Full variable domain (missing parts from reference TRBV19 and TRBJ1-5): DGGITQSPKYLFRKEGQNVTLSCEQNLNHDAMYWYRQDPGQGLRLIYYSQIVNDFQKGDIAEGYSVSREKKESFPLTVTSAQKNPTAFYLCASSWGGQPQHFGDGTRLSIL.

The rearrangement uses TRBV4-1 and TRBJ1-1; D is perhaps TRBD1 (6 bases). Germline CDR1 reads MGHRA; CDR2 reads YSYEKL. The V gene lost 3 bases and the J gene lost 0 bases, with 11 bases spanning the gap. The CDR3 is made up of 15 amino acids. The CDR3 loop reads CASSQFGDMNTEAFF. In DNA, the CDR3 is TGCGCCAGCAGCCAGTTTGGGGACATGAACACTGAAGCTTTCTTT.

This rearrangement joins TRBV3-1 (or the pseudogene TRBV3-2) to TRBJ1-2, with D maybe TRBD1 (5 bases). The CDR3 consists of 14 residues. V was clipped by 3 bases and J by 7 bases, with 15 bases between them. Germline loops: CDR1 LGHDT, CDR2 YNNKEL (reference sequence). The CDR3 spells CASSQSEHQGGYTF. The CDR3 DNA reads TGTGCCAGCAGCCAGAGTGAGCATCAGGGTGGCTACACCTTC.

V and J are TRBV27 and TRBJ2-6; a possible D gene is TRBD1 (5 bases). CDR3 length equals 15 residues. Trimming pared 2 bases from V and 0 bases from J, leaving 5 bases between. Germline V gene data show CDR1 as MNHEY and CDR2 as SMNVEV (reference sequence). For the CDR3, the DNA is TGTGCCAGCAGTTTAGACAGCTCTGGGGCCAACGTCCTGACTTTC. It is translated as CASSLDSSGANVLTF.

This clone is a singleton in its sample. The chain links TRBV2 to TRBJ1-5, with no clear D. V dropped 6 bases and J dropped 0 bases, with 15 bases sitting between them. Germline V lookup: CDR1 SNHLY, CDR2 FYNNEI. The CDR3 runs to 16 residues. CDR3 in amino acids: CASSRGRDRSNQPQHF. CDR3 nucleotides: TGTGCCAGCAGCCGTGGACGGGATCGTAGCAATCAGCCCCAGCATTTT.

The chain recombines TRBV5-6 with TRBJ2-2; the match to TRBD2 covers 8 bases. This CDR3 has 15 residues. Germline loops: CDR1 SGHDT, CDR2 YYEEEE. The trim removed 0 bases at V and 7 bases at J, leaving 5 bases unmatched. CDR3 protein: CASSLAGGAIGELFF. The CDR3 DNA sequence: TGTGCCAGCAGCTTGGCGGGGGGGGCCATCGGGGAGCTGTTTTTT.

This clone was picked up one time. The CDR3 loop is CASSLAGRQETQYF. Written as DNA, the CDR3 is TGTGCCAGCAGTTTAGCGGGACGCCAAGAGACCCAGTACTTC. The genes are TRBV28 and TRBJ2-5; a possible D gene is TRBD2 (6 bases). Germline V gives CDR1 MDHEN, CDR2 SYDVKM. This CDR3 region has 14 residues. Trimming removed 2 bases at V and 1 base at J, with 8 bases between.

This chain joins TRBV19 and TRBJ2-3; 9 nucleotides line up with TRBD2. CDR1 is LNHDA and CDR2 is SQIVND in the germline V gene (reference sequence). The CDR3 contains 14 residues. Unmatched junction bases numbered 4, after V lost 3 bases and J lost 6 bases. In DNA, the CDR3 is TGTGCCAGTAGTATCAGCGGGGGGTGGGATACGCAGTATTTT. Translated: CASSISGGWDTQYF.

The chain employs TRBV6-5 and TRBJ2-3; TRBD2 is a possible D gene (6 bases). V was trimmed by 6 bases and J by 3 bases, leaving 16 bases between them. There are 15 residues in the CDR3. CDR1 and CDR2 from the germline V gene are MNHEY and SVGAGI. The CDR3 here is CASSRRGRGTDTQYF. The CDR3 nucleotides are TGTGCCAGCAGCCGGCGGGGAAGAGGGACAGATACGCAGTATTTT.

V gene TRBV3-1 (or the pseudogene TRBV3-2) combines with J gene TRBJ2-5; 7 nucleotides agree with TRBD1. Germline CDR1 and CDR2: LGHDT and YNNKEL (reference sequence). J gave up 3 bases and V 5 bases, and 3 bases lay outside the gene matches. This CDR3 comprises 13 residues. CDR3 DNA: TGTGCCAGCAGCTTAGACAGGGAAGAGACCCAGTACTTC. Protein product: CASSLDREETQYF.

This chain's CDR3 is CASGLGGANVLTF. As DNA, the CDR3 is TGTGCCAGTGGGCTTGGGGGGGCCAACGTCCTGACTTTC. The genes are TRBV19 and TRBJ2-6; D unclear. From germline, CDR1 is LNHDA and CDR2 SQIVND (reference sequence). This CDR3 comprises 13 residues. The germline V and J ends were trimmed by 8 bases and 4 bases, with 9 bases remaining between them.

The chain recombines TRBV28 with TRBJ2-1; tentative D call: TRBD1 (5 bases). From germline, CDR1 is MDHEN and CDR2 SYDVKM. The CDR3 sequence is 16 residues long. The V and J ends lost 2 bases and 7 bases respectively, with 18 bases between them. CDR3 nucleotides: TGTGCCAGCAGTTTAGGGGCGTGGCTACCTCGGAATGAGCAGTTCTTC. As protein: CASSLGAWLPRNEQFF.

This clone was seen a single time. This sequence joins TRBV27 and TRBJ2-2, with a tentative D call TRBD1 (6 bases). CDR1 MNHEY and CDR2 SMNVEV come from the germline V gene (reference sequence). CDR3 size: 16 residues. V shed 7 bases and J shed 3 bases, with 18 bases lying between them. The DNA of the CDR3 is TGTGCCAGCAACCTTCTTTGGGGGCAGGACACCGGGGAGCTGTTTTTT. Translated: CASNLLWGQDTGELFF.

The CDR3 coding sequence is TGCGCCAGCAGCTTGGAATCCGGGAGCACAGATACGCAGTATTTT. It codes for CASSLESGSTDTQYF. The chain employs TRBV5-1 and TRBJ2-3; D unresolved. Trimming took off 0 bases at V and 0 bases at J, with 8 bases between the two ends. Germline V CDR1 and CDR2: SGHRS, YFSETQ. The CDR3 is made up of 15 amino acids.

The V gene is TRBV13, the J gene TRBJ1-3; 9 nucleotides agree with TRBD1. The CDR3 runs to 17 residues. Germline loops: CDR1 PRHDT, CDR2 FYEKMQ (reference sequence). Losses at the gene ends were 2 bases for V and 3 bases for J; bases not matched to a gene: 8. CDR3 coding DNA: TGTGCCAGCAGCTTATGGACCGGGACAGGGTTTGGAAACACCATATATTTT. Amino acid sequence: CASSLWTGTGFGNTIYF. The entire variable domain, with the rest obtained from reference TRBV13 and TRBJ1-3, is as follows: AAGVIQSPRHLIKEKRETATLKCYPIPRHDTVYWYQQGPGQDPQFLISFYEKMQSDKGSIPDRFSAQQFSDYHSELNMSSLELGDSALYFCASSLWTGTGFGNTIYFGEGSWLTVV.